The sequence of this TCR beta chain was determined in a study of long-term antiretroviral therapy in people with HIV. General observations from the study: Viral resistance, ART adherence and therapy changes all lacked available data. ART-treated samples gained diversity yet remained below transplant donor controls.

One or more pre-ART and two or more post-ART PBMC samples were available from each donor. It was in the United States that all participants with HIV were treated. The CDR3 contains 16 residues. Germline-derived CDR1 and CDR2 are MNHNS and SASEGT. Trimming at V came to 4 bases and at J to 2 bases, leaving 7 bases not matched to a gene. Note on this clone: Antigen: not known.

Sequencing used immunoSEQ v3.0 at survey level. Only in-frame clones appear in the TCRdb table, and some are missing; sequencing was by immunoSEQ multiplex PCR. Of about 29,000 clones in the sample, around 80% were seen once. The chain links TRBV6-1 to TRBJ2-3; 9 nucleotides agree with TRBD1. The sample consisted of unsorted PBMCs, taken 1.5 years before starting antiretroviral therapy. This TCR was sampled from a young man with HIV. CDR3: CASSVRQGGFTDTQYF. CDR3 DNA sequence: TGTGCCAGCAGTGTTCGACAGGGGGGATTCACAGATACGCAGTATTTT.